This T cell receptor (beta chain) was recorded in a study of shared clonotypes between healthy human individuals. Within Nashville, Tennessee resided all donors, each a Caucasian adult. The table came from immunoSEQ multiplex PCR; TCRdb's copy has only in-frame clones and leaves some out. Of millions of clones listed, more than 90% are singletons. This CDR3 contains 16 residues. V trimming: 5 bases; J trimming: 1 base; junction bases outside the gene matches: 5. The germline V gene has CDR1 SEHNR and CDR2 FQNEAQ (reference sequence). This clonotype was obtained from a man younger than 35 in good health. V gene TRBV7-9 combines with J gene TRBJ2-3; TRBD2 aligns across 11 bases. The material sequenced was naive CD4+ T cells sorted from blood. The subset denotes: CD45RA+ positively selected. The CDR3 region has the DNA TGTGCCAGCAGCCTACTAGCGGGAGAGGGCACAGATACGCAGTATTTT. This gives the protein CASSLLAGEGTDTQYF.